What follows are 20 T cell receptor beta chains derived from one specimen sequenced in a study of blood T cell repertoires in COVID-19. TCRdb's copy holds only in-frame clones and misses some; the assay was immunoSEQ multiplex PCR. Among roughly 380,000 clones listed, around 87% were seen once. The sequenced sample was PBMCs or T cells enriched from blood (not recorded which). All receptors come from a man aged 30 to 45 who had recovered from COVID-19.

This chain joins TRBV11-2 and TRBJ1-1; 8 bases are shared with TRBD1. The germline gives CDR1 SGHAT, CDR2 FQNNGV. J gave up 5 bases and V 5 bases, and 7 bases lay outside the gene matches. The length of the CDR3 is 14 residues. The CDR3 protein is CASSPRQGITEAFF. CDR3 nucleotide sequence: TGTGCCAGCAGCCCCCGACAGGGGATAACTGAAGCTTTCTTT. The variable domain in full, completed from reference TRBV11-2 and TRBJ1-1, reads EAGVAQSPRYKIIEKRQSVAFWCNPISGHATLYWYQQILGQGPKLLIQFQNNGVVDDSQLPKDRFSAERLKGVDSTLKIQPAKLEDSAVYLCASSPRQGITEAFFGQGTRLTVV.

For the CDR3, the DNA is TGTGCCTGGAGCGAAGCTGACAGGCTAAATCAGCCCCAGCATTTT. Translating gives CAWSEADRLNQPQHF. The chain links TRBV30 to TRBJ1-5, with D possibly matching TRBD1 (6 bases). Germline CDR1 is GTSNPN and CDR2 is SVGIG (reference sequence). This CDR3 has 15 residues. The V end lost 3 bases, the J end lost 4 bases, and 16 bases lay between the germline ends.

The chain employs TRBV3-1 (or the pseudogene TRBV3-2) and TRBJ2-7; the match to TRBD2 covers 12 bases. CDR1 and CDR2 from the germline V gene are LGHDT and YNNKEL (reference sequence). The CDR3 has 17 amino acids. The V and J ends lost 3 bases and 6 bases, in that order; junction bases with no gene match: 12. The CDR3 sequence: CASSQTRTSGERGEQYF. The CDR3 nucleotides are TGTGCCAGCAGCCAGACCAGGACTAGCGGGGAAAGGGGCGAGCAGTACTTC.

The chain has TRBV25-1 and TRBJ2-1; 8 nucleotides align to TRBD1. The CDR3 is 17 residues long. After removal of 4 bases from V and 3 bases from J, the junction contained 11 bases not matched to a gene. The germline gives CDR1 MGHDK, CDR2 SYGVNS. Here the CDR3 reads CASSAATGTGRYNEQFF. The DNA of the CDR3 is TGTGCCAGCAGTGCCGCTACCGGGACAGGTCGCTACAATGAGCAGTTCTTC.

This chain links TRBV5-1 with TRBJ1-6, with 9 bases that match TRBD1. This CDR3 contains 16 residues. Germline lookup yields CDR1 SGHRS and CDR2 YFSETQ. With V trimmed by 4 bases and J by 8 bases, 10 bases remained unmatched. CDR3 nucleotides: TGCGCCAGCAGCGCGAGGGACAGGGATTGGGATTCACCCCTCCACTTT. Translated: CASSARDRDWDSPLHF.

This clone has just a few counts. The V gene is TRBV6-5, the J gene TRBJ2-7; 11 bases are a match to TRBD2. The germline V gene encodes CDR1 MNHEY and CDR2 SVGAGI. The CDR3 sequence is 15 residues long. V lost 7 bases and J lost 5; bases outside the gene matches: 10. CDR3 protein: CASKVVAGGPDEQYF. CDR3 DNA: TGTGCCAGCAAGGTAGTAGCGGGGGGGCCTGACGAGCAGTACTTC.

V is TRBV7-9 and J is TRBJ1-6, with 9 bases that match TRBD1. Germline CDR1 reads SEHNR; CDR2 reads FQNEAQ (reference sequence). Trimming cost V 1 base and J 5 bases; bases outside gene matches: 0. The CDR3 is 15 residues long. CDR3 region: CASSLGTGDNSPLHF. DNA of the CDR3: TGTGCCAGCAGCTTAGGGACAGGGGATAATTCACCCCTCCACTTT.

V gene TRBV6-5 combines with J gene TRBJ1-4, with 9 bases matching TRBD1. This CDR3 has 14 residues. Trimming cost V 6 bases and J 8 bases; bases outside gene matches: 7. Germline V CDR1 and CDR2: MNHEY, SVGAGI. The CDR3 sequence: CASRPQGAGEKLFF. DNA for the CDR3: TGTGCCAGCAGGCCACAGGGGGCGGGCGAAAAACTGTTTTTT.

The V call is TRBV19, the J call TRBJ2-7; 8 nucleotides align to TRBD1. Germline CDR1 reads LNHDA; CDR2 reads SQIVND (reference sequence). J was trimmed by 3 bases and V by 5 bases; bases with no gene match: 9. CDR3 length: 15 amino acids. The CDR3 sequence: CASSLRTGWSYEQYF. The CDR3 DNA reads TGTGCCAGTAGTCTCCGGACAGGGTGGAGCTACGAGCAGTACTTC. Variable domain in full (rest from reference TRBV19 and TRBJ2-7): DGGITQSPKYLFRKEGQNVTLSCEQNLNHDAMYWYRQDPGQGLRLIYYSQIVNDFQKGDIAEGYSVSREKKESFPLTVTSAQKNPTAFYLCASSLRTGWSYEQYFGPGTRLTVT.

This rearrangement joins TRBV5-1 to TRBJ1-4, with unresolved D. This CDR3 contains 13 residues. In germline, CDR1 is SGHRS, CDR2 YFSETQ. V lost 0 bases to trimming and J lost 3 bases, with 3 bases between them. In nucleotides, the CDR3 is TGCGCCAGCAGCTTGGCGGCTAATGAAAAACTGTTTTTT. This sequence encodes CASSLAANEKLFF.

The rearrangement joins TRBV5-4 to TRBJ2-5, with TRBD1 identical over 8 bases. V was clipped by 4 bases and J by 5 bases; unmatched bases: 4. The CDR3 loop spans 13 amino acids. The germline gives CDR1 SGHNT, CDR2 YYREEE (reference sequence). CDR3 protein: CASSPGGLETQYF. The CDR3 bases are TGTGCCAGCAGCCCAGGGGGCCTCGAGACCCAGTACTTC.

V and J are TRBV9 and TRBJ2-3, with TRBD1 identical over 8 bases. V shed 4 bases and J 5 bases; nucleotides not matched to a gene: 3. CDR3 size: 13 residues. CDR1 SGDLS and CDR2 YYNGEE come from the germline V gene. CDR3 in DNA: TGTGCCAGCAGCCAGGGGGCCGTAGATACGCAGTATTTT. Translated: CASSQGAVDTQYF.

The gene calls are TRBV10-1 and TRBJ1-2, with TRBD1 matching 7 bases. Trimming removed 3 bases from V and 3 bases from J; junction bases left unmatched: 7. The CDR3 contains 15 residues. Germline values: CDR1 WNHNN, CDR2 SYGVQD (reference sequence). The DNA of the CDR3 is TGCGCCAGCAGTGATAGAACAGGGGCGTACTATGGCTACACCTTC. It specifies CASSDRTGAYYGYTF.

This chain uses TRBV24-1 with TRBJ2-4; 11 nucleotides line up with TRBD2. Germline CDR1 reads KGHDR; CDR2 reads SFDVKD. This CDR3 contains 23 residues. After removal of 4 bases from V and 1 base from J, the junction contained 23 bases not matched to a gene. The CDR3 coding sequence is TGTGCCACCAGTGAAGCTAGCGGGGGGACACCGTCTGTCAACTGTAGCGCCAAAAACATTCAGTACTTC. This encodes CATSEASGGTPSVNCSAKNIQYF.

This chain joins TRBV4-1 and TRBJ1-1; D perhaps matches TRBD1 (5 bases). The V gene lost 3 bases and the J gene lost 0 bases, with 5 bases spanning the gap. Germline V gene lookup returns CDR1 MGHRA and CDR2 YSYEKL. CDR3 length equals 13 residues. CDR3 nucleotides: TGCGCCAGCAGCCAGACAGTGAACACTGAAGCTTTCTTT. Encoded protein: CASSQTVNTEAFF.

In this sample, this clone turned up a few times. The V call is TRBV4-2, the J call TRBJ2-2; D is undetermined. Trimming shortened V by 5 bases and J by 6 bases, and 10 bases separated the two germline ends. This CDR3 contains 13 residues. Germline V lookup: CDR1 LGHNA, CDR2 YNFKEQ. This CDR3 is CASSYSPAGELFF. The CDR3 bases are TGTGCCAGCAGCTATTCCCCCGCCGGGGAGCTGTTTTTT.

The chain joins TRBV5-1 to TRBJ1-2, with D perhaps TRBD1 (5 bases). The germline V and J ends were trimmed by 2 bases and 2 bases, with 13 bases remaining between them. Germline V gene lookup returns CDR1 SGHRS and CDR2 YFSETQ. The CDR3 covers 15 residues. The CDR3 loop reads CASSFLEGLNYGYTF. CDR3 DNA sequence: TGCGCCAGCAGCTTTTTGGAGGGGTTAAACTATGGCTACACCTTC.

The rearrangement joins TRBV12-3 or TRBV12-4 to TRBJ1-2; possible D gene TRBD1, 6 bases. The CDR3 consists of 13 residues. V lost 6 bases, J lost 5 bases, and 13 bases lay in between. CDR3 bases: TGTGCCAGCAGCTCGGGCAGGGGTTATGGCTACACCTTC. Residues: CASSSGRGYGYTF.

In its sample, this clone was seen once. CDR3 in DNA: TGTGCCAGCAGTTCACGGACTAGCGGGGACCAAGAGACCCAGTACTTC. Its translation: CASSSRTSGDQETQYF. The chain joins TRBV27 to TRBJ2-5, with 12 bases fitting TRBD2. Trimming took 4 bases from V and 0 from J; bases not matched to a gene: 3. The CDR3 covers 16 residues. The germline V gene has CDR1 MNHEY and CDR2 SMNVEV (reference sequence).

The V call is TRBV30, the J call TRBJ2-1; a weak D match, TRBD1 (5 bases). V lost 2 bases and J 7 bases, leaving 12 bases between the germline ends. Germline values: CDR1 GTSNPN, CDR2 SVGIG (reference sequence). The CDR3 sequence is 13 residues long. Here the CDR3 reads CAWSSQRGNEQFF. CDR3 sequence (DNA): TGTGCCTGGAGTTCCCAAAGGGGAAATGAGCAGTTCTTC.